This entry lists 21 T cell receptor beta chains sequenced from one sample in a study of blood T cell repertoires in COVID-19. Some clones are missing from TCRdb's copy, which holds only in-frame ones; the method was immunoSEQ multiplex PCR. Of under 250,000 clones listed, approximately 85% were seen once; the top ten hold around 9.8%. The sequenced material came from PBMCs or T cells enriched from blood (not recorded which). These TCRs come from a woman aged 45 to 65 with acute COVID-19.

The chain is built from TRBV9 and TRBJ2-1; perhaps TRBD1 as D (5 bases). Trimming stripped 0 bases from V and 0 bases from J, with 10 bases between. Germline V gives CDR1 SGDLS, CDR2 YYNGEE. The CDR3 has 16 amino acids. The CDR3 loop reads CASSVVADSSYNEQFF. CDR3 sequence (DNA): TGTGCCAGCAGCGTAGTGGCAGACAGCTCCTACAATGAGCAGTTCTTC.

About this clone itself: Other DNA sequences within the sample encode an identical CDR3. The gene calls are TRBV6-5 and TRBJ2-7; TRBD1 is a possible D gene (6 bases). This CDR3 has 13 residues. V lost 2 bases, J lost 4 bases, and 9 bases lay in between. Germline CDR1 and CDR2: MNHEY and SVGAGI. The CDR3 loop is CASSYGTGYEQYF. Here the CDR3 DNA reads TGTGCCAGCAGTTACGGTACAGGGTACGAGCAGTACTTC.

The chain is built from TRBV3-1 (or the pseudogene TRBV3-2) and TRBJ1-2; possibly TRBD1 for D (5 bases). The V end was cut by 0 bases, the J end by 2 bases, with 10 bases between. CDR1 is LGHDT, CDR2 YNNKEL, per germline (reference sequence). This CDR3 is 15 amino acids long. CDR3 loop: CASSQEGGLNYGYTF. The CDR3 DNA reads as TGTGCCAGCAGCCAAGAGGGGGGACTAAACTATGGCTACACCTTC.

V gene TRBV21-1 combines with J gene TRBJ1-4; no DNA check was done on the table's D call, TRBD1. TRBV21-1 is designated a pseudogene. This CDR3 region has 12 residues. Here the CDR3 DNA reads TGTGCCAGCAGACAGAATCTTAGGAAACTGTTTTTT. Its translation: CASRQNLRKLFF.

This chain joins TRBV10-3 and TRBJ1-2; no definite D call. This CDR3 has 15 residues. Trimming left V 7 bases short and J 3 bases short, with 18 bases between. Germline CDR1 is ENHRY and CDR2 is SYGVKD. Here the CDR3 DNA reads TGTGCCATCAAGTACAGCGGAAGAGGCGACTATGGCTACACCTTC. Protein product: CAIKYSGRGDYGYTF.

The chain joins TRBV19 to TRBJ2-5; 12 positions agree with TRBD2. Germline CDR1 reads LNHDA; CDR2 reads SQIVND (reference sequence). The length of the CDR3 is 17 residues. V was pared by 3 bases and J by 0 bases, with 5 bases of the junction left unmatched. The CDR3 nucleotides are TGTGCCAGTAGTATTCTAGCGGGGGGGAAGTACCAAGAGACCCAGTACTTC. Translating it yields CASSILAGGKYQETQYF. The full variable domain, in which reference TRBV19 and TRBJ2-5 provide the parts outside the CDR3, is DGGITQSPKYLFRKEGQNVTLSCEQNLNHDAMYWYRQDPGQGLRLIYYSQIVNDFQKGDIAEGYSVSREKKESFPLTVTSAQKNPTAFYLCASSILAGGKYQETQYFGPGTRLLVL.

This chain joins TRBV27 and TRBJ2-1, with TRBD1 matching 8 bases. The CDR3 runs to 15 residues. V was pared by 4 bases and J by 4 bases, with 6 bases of the junction left unmatched. Germline CDR1 is MNHEY and CDR2 is SMNVEV (reference sequence). CDR3 in amino acids: CASSSGTGVYNEQFF. The CDR3 region has the DNA TGTGCCAGCAGTTCCGGGACAGGCGTTTACAATGAGCAGTTCTTC.

The chain recombines TRBV5-1 with TRBJ1-2, with D maybe TRBD1 (5 bases). The CDR3 is 16 amino acids. The germline V gene has CDR1 SGHRS and CDR2 YFSETQ. V lost 0 bases to trimming and J lost 6 bases, with 18 bases between them. The CDR3 spells CASSLAGAGKSNGYTF. The DNA for the CDR3 is TGCGCCAGCAGCTTGGCGGGAGCAGGGAAAAGTAATGGCTACACCTTC.

This clone appeared a few times. The chain couples TRBV30 to TRBJ1-2; the D is unclear. The CDR3 loop spans 12 amino acids. V gave up 3 bases and J gave up 12 bases, with 17 bases separating them. Germline lookup yields CDR1 GTSNPN and CDR2 SVGIG (reference sequence). CDR3: CAWSPVAQTNTF. The CDR3 coding sequence is TGTGCCTGGAGCCCCGTGGCTCAGACTAACACCTTC.

The CDR3 nucleotides read TGCGCCAGCAGCCTGGGACAGGGGGCGGATGGCTACACCTTC. Amino acids: CASSLGQGADGYTF. The chain recombines TRBV5-1 with TRBJ1-2; 12 bases are shared with TRBD1. The CDR3 extends over 14 amino acids. V lost 4 bases and J lost 6; bases outside the gene matches: 4. The germline gives CDR1 SGHRS, CDR2 YFSETQ.

The chain is built from TRBV9 and TRBJ1-2; 10 bases are shared with TRBD1. Germline lookup yields CDR1 SGDLS and CDR2 YYNGEE. V trimming: 3 bases; J trimming: 3 bases; junction bases outside the gene matches: 2. The CDR3 totals 14 residues. The chain's CDR3 is CASSGGTGDYGYTF. CDR3 DNA sequence: TGTGCCAGCAGCGGCGGGACAGGGGACTATGGCTACACCTTC.

This chain joins TRBV7-9 and TRBJ1-5; no reliable D call. Looked up from germline, CDR1 is SEHNR and CDR2 is FQNEAQ (reference sequence). The CDR3 length is 14 residues. V lost 3 bases to trimming and J lost 7 bases, with 13 bases between them. The CDR3 DNA reads TGTGCCAGCAGCTTGGCGGGTGGCGGGCAGCCCCAGCATTTT. It is translated as CASSLAGGGQPQHF.

A single count supports this clone. The V call is TRBV6-6, the J call TRBJ1-2; a possible D gene is TRBD1 (5 bases). Germline assignment: CDR1 MNHNY and CDR2 SVGAGI (reference sequence). The V end lost 10 bases, the J end lost 5 bases, and 14 bases lay between the germline ends. The CDR3 runs 12 residues. The CDR3 spells CAIWAEGYGYTF. CDR3 sequence (DNA): TGTGCCATTTGGGCGGAGGGGTATGGCTACACCTTC.

The genes are TRBV7-2 and TRBJ2-7, with 7 bases lining up with TRBD1. Per germline, CDR1 SGHTA and CDR2 FQGNSA. V was clipped by 5 bases and J by 7 bases; unmatched bases: 14. CDR3 length: 15 amino acids. The CDR3 DNA reads as TGTGCCAGCAGCGCCAGGGACAGCCCCTCTCGGGAGCAGTACTTC. Its protein is CASSARDSPSREQYF.

The chain uses TRBV30 and TRBJ2-7; D perhaps matches TRBD2 (5 bases). Between the trimmed V and J ends, which lost 2 bases and 2 bases, there was a span of 13 bases. The CDR3 is 14 residues long. Germline V gene data show CDR1 as GTSNPN and CDR2 as SVGIG (reference sequence). The CDR3 DNA reads TGTGCCTGGAGTTCGGAGTGGACTGCCTACGAGCAGTACTTC. Encoded protein: CAWSSEWTAYEQYF.

This chain joins TRBV19 and TRBJ2-2; D is possibly TRBD1 (5 bases). The germline V gene has CDR1 LNHDA and CDR2 SQIVND (reference sequence). Deletions cut 3 bases from V and 6 bases from J, with 11 bases between. CDR3 size: 14 residues. The DNA for the CDR3 is TGTGCCAGTAGTATTCGTGGGGCTGCCGGGGAGCTGTTTTTT. Its translation: CASSIRGAAGELFF. Full variable domain (rest looked up from reference TRBV19 and TRBJ2-2): DGGITQSPKYLFRKEGQNVTLSCEQNLNHDAMYWYRQDPGQGLRLIYYSQIVNDFQKGDIAEGYSVSREKKESFPLTVTSAQKNPTAFYLCASSIRGAAGELFFGEGSRLTVL.

The J gene is TRBJ1-6, the V gene TRBV6-5, with 8 bases identical to TRBD1. J was trimmed by 15 bases and V by 6 bases; bases with no gene match: 7. Per germline, CDR1 MNHEY and CDR2 SVGAGI. The CDR3 is 12 residues long. In DNA form, the CDR3 reads TGTGCCAGCAGCTGGGGACAGGCCTACCTCCACTTT. Its protein product is CASSWGQAYLHF.

This sequence joins TRBV3-1 (or the pseudogene TRBV3-2) and TRBJ2-6; the D is unclear. Germline V gene lookup returns CDR1 LGHDT and CDR2 YNNKEL (reference sequence). This CDR3 contains 17 residues. V was pared by 2 bases and J by 0 bases, with 11 bases between. The CDR3 bases are TGTGCCAGCAGCCAAATAGTTCTCGGCTCTGGGGCCAACGTCCTGACTTTC. This encodes CASSQIVLGSGANVLTF.

The J gene is TRBJ1-1, the V gene TRBV30; the match to TRBD1 covers 8 bases. The CDR3 has 13 residues. CDR1 is GTSNPN, CDR2 SVGIG, per germline (reference sequence). Trimming removed 1 base from V and 6 bases from J; junction bases left unmatched: 4. The CDR3 loop is CAWSGTGIPEAFF. In DNA form, the CDR3 reads TGTGCCTGGAGTGGGACAGGGATTCCTGAAGCTTTCTTT.

This clone was counted only a few times. The chain joins TRBV7-8 to TRBJ1-2, with D uncertain. The CDR3 is made up of 13 amino acids. The V end lost 1 base, the J end lost 8 bases, and 11 bases lay between the germline ends. The germline V gene has CDR1 SGHVS and CDR2 FQNEAQ. The CDR3, as DNA: TGTGCCAGCAGCTTAGACTCTGAGTACGGCTACACCTTC. Translated: CASSLDSEYGYTF.

This clone was seen only a few times. This sequence joins TRBV10-3 and TRBJ2-7; 7 bases map to TRBD1. This CDR3 region has 17 residues. CDR1 and CDR2 (germline): ENHRY, SYGVKD. V lost 10 bases to trimming and J lost 3 bases; unmatched junction nucleotides: 21. CDR3 nucleotides: TGTGCCACCAATCCAAGTCGACAGGGAAGAGTAGACTACGAGCAGTACTTC. This codes for CATNPSRQGRVDYEQYF.